A single sample gave rise to the 2 T cell receptor beta chains below, sequenced in a study of CD8+ T cells in alopecia areata. After isolation, RNA underwent reverse transcription to generate cDNA as the sequencing template. Some clones are missing from TCRdb's copy, which holds only in-frame ones; the method was immunoSEQ multiplex PCR. The table includes roughly 250,000 clones, roughly two thirds detected once. Sequenced material: CD4+ T cells sorted from blood, taken at week 0. These receptors were taken from a human donor with alopecia areata.

There are a few counts of this clone. V and J are TRBV23-1 and TRBJ2-1, with 7 bases identical to TRBD1. TRBV23-1 is an ORF; its function is uncertain. This CDR3 has 17 residues. V shed 1 base, J shed 3 bases, and the junction held 9 bases outside the gene matches. The CDR3 nucleotides are TGCGCCAGCAGTCAATTCGGGACAGAACAACTCTACAATGAGCAGTTCTTC. Encoded protein: CASSQFGTEQLYNEQFF.

The CDR3 DNA sequence: TGCAGCGTTGTTACGGGGGGGCAGCCCCAGCATTTT. It encodes CSVVTGGQPQHF. This chain connects TRBV29-1 to TRBJ1-5; D is perhaps TRBD1 (5 bases). Per the germline V gene, CDR1 is SQVTM and CDR2 is ANQGSEA. V was cut by 4 bases and J by 7 bases, with 11 bases left in between. The CDR3 length is 12 residues.